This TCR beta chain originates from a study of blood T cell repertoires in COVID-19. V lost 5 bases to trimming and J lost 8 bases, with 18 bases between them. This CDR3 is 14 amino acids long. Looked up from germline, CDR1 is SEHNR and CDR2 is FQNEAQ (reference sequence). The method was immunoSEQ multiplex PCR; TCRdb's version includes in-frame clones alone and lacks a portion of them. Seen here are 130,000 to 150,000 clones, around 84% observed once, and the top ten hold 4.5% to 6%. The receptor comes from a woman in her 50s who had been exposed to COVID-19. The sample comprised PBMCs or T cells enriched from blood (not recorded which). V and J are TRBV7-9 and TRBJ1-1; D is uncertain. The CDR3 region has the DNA TGTGCCAGCAGCCTCACGGGGAGCCTCGGGGAAGCTTTCTTT. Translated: CASSLTGSLGEAFF.